This T cell receptor beta chain was sequenced during a study of shared clonotypes between healthy human individuals. Positively selected for CCR7, the CD45RO-negative cells used as naive CD8 cells excluded terminally differentiated effector memory CD45RA+ cells. The germline V gene has CDR1 LNHDA and CDR2 SQIVND (reference sequence). This CDR3 has 16 residues. With V trimmed by 1 base and J by 4 bases, 9 bases remained unmatched. Assay: immunoSEQ multiplex PCR; the TCRdb copy retains only in-frame clones and omits some. The top ten hold around 1.8% of the sample, which has over 2,000,000 clones, around 95% seen once.

This clonotype originated in a man younger than 30 in good health. Some clones in this sample may be carry-over from other donors' samples. The sequenced sample was naive CD8+ T cells from PBMCs. The gene calls are TRBV19 and TRBJ1-2; TRBD1 matches at 7 bases. The CDR3 is CASSIGYPGQTYGYTF. The CDR3 DNA reads as TGTGCCAGTAGTATAGGGTATCCGGGACAGACCTATGGCTACACCTTC.